Included here is one TCR beta chain sequence, with context. How the authors handled the data: Reference gene primer amplification gave nucleated cell count estimates. The table came from immunoSEQ multiplex PCR; TCRdb's copy has only in-frame clones and leaves some out. D and trimming were read from the DNA, whereas the V and J calls and clone size are those reported in that table. The profile shows about 200,000 clones, 89% of them singletons. Trimming removed 1 base from V and 4 bases from J; junction bases left unmatched: 6. The CDR3 spans 15 residues. Germline CDR1 and CDR2: SGHAT and FQNNGV. This sample stems from a study of blood T cell repertoires in COVID-19. Across the whole study: COVID-19 samples collected from the United States, Italy and Spain covered acute and convalescent phases. PBMCs, B-cell-depleted T cells, or T cells were the source of the cDNA or gDNA that made up the material.

This chain joins TRBV11-2 and TRBJ2-7, with TRBD1 matching 8 bases. Material for sequencing was peripheral blood. The TCR originated in a man aged 60-69 years who had recovered from COVID-19. The CDR3 sequence: CASSLVQGGRYEQYF. The CDR3 bases are TGTGCCAGCAGCTTAGTACAGGGGGGTAGGTACGAGCAGTACTTC.